The present TCR beta chain was sequenced within a study of OX40 agonist ivuxolimab in advanced cancers. Background on the study: Patients were dosed with the agonistic anti-OX40 (CD134) antibody ivuxolimab.

This CDR3 spans 13 amino acids. CDR1 is GTSNPN and CDR2 is SVGIG in the germline V gene (reference sequence). Trimming took off 4 bases at V and 4 bases at J, with 13 bases between the two ends. The assay was immunoSEQ multiplex PCR, and TCRdb's table has in-frame clones only and misses some. There are about 71,000 clones in the sample; 65% to 85% occur only once, and about 0.72% lies in the top ten. The sequences come from CD4+ or CD8+ T cells sorted from blood, collected in a trial of the OX40 agonist ivuxolimab. The sequence derives from an adult with an advanced solid tumor such as melanoma, head and neck, liver or kidney cancer. V gene TRBV30 combines with J gene TRBJ2-5; a possible D gene is TRBD2 (6 bases). This chain's CDR3 is CAWTGGFGETQYF. The CDR3 region has the DNA TGTGCCTGGACTGGGGGGTTCGGAGAGACCCAGTACTTC.